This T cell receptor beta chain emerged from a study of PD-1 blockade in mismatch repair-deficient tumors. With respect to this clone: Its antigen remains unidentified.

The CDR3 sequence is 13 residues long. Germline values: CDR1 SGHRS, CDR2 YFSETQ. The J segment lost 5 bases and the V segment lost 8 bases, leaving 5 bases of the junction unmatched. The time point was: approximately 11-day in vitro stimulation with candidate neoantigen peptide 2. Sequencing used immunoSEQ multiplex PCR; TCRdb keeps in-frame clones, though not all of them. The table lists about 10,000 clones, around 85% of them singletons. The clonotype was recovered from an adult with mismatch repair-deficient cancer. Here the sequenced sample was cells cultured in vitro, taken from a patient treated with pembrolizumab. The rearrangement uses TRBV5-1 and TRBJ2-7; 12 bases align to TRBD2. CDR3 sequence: CASSTSGSDEQYF. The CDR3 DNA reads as TGCGCCAGTTCGACTAGCGGGAGCGACGAGCAGTACTTC.